The rows below give T cell receptor beta chains drawn from one sample of a study of blood T cells in healthy people across ages. TCRdb reprocessed the 5' RACE reads via MiXCR and lists one record per CDR3 protein. The repertoire holds some 1,500,000 distinct CDR3 sequences, with about 45% as singletons. The sample was blood. These TCRs come from a woman aged 18 to 35 in good health. Each CDR3 is given with its conserved first and last residue. D genes are given only for firm matches. Some rows mark clone size as missing; the rest say once, few, many or name a class of expanded clone.

d_call	clone_size	v_call	j_call	cdr3_aa	cdr3_nt
-	-	TRBV7-9	TRBJ2-3	CASRPTGPDTQYF	TGTGCCAGCAGACCCACGGGGCCAGATACGCAGTATTTT
-	few	TRBV6-5	TRBJ1-1	CASSYQVGLTTEAFF	TGTGCCAGCAGTTACCAGGTGGGGTTAACCACTGAAGCTTTCTTT
-	-	TRBV25-1	TRBJ1-5	CASSGTSYQPQHF	TGTGCCAGCAGTGGAACATCCTATCAGCCCCAGCATTTT
-	many	TRBV20-1	TRBJ2-3	CSASRQASTDTQYF	TGCAGTGCTAGTCGACAGGCAAGCACAGATACGCAGTATTTT
TRBD1	many	TRBV7-9	TRBJ1-5	CASSPGTGYQPQHF	TGTGCCAGCAGCCCTGGGACAGGCTATCAGCCCCAGCATTTT
-	-	TRBV25-1	TRBJ1-2	CTSSSGYGYTF	TGTACCAGCAGTAGTGGGTATGGCTACACCTTC
TRBD1	many	TRBV27	TRBJ1-5	CASSRTGVQPQHF	TGTGCCAGCAGTCGGACAGGGGTTCAGCCCCAGCATTTT
TRBD1	few	TRBV10-3	TRBJ2-7	CAISGQGQSYEQYF	TGTGCCATCAGTGGACAGGGTCAGTCCTACGAGCAGTACTTC
TRBD2	-	TRBV20-1	TRBJ2-5	CSAEGGLGKRNYNEQYF	TGCAGTGCTGAGGGGGGACTAGGCAAAAGGAACTACAATGAGCAGTACTTC
TRBD1	-	TRBV7-6	TRBJ2-2	CTSSLDRDRPTGELFF	TGTACCAGCAGCTTAGACCGGGACAGACCTACCGGGGAGCTGTTTTTT
-	few	TRBV27	TRBJ1-2	CASSLYRGSNYGYTF	TGTGCCAGCAGTTTATATCGGGGGTCGAACTATGGCTACACCTTC
-	-	TRBV12-3/TRBV12-4	TRBJ1-2	CASSGLGGSDYGYTF	TGTGCCAGCAGTGGCCTGGGGGGCTCGGACTATGGCTACACCTTC
-	-	TRBV6-2/TRBV6-3	TRBJ2-2	CASRPPGHWNTGELFF	TGTGCCAGCAGGCCCCCGGGACACTGGAACACCGGGGAGCTGTTTTTT
-	-	TRBV7-4	TRBJ2-7	CASSLRQENYEQYF	TGTGCCAGCAGCTTACGACAGGAGAACTACGAGCAGTACTTC